Included here is one T cell receptor beta chain sequence, with context. The clone's antigen remains unknown. Within one base of it there is no much larger clone, and no base qualities were kept. Sorted unstimulated T cells, along with proliferating T cells recovered from mixed lymphocyte reactions, underwent TCRbeta CDR3 sequencing. Fresh whole blood from some ten HLA-typed healthy donors was used as the source from which PBMCs were isolated. Unstimulated CD4+ regulatory T cells were FACS-sorted to map the origin of alloreactive clones. This specimen belongs to a study of siplizumab effects on memory and regulatory T cells (dated by TCRdb to between 2018 and 2021). In terms of the full investigation: The study examined how the anti-CD2 antibody siplizumab affects alloreactive T-cell subsets in allogeneic mixed lymphocyte reactions built from human PBMCs.

What the research found in general, with its limitations: Siplizumab significantly reduced the cumulative frequency of alloreactive sequences traceable to unstimulated CD4+ memory T cells. Because sequences at frequencies below about 10^-5 were poorly captured, only a minor fraction of alloreactive clones could be mapped back to unstimulated subsets. Roughly 80-97% of proliferating CD4+ or CD8+ clones could not be assigned a naive or memory phenotype. No functional confirmation was obtained for the suppressive function of proliferating Tregs from siplizumab cultures. Of the alloreactive CD4+ clones that could be mapped, the Treg-derived share averaged around 64% with siplizumab compared with 25% to 30% in control reactions. Greater diversity appeared to be present in unstimulated naive T cells than in memory T cells, and a substantial contribution to the alloresponse seemed to be made by naive cells.

The library was prepared using the immunoSEQ multiplex PCR assay. Roughly 10^5 TCR templates per sample were assayed on the deep sequencing platform. Genomic DNA extracted from sorted T cells was used for TCRbeta CDR3 sequencing. The authors' pipeline ran thus. The R programming language was used for the clonal analysis of the TCRbeta CDR3 data. Unstimulated samples were compared with post-reaction CFSE-low samples to define alloreactive CD4+ and CD8+ clones. Regulatory or non-regulatory origin was assigned to alloreactive CD4+ clones by matching of sequences to sorted unstimulated Treg and non-Treg repertoires. Imported from immuneACCESS, the table was reduced by TCRdb to in-frame sequences with V and J called. These copies leave out some clones; in studies compared against another copy, an unresolved V gene accounts for under half, and the cause of the remainder is not known. V, J and clone size reflect that table, while D and trimming were determined from the DNA. The sample table contains about 110,000 clones; only one count was recorded for roughly nine tenths of them. Roughly 0.75% of the sample is held by the ten biggest clonotypes.

The sequence derives from a human donor in good health. The sequenced sample consisted of Tregs sorted from blood.

The sequenced DNA is TGTGCCAGCAGTTACTCTTACCGACAGGTGCAGGAGCAGTACTTC. It encodes CASSYSYRQVQEQYF. The chain is assembled from TRBV6-5 and TRBJ2-7; a tentative D call is TRBD1 (6 bases match). The CDR3 holds 15 amino acids from the cysteine to the phenylalanine. This entry keeps only the CDR3 DNA: 45 bases, framed from base 1. From a lookup of the germline V gene, CDR1 and CDR2 are MNHEY and SVGAGI. V loses 0 bases, J loses 7 bases, and the germline ends lie 16 bases apart.